This T cell receptor beta chain was identified during a study of CD8+ T cells in alopecia areata. Study-wide results and caveats: Scalp sample sequencing also detects resident alphabeta T cells of normal skin.

On this clone: The antigen remains undetermined.

Extraction and reverse transcription of RNA yielded cDNA as the sequencing template. Sequencing was performed with immunoSEQ multiplex PCR; in TCRdb, only in-frame clones are kept and a portion is missing. In the table there are about 140,000 clones, 40% to 65% of which are singletons. Researchers took lesional scalp punch biopsies and peripheral blood from people who were alopecia areata patients. The V end was cut by 0 bases, the J end by 0 bases, with 9 bases between. CDR1 is GTSNPN, CDR2 SVGIG, per germline (reference sequence). CDR3 size: 14 residues. Here the sequenced sample was CD4+ T cells sorted from blood, taken at week 0. The chain recombines TRBV30 with TRBJ2-7; TRBD2 might be the D (6 bases). The receptor comes from a human donor with alopecia areata. CDR3 protein: CAWSVRRVSYEQYF. The CDR3 DNA sequence: TGTGCCTGGAGTGTACGGAGGGTCTCCTACGAGCAGTACTTC.